This entry is about one T cell receptor beta chain. Only in-frame clones appear in the TCRdb table, and some are missing; sequencing was by immunoSEQ multiplex PCR. The sample lists around 130,000 clones; around 84% were seen once. This specimen comes from a study of T cell responses to AZD1222 COVID-19 vaccine. This CDR3 spans 16 amino acids. V dropped 3 bases and J dropped 0 bases, with 12 bases sitting between them. Germline V gene sequence: CDR1 LNHDA, CDR2 SQIVND (reference sequence). Here the sequenced sample was peripheral blood, taken on day 0 of AZD1222 vaccination. This TCR was sampled from an adult in good health. The chain couples TRBV19 to TRBJ1-5; D uncertain. CDR3: CASSIAQIYSNQPQHF. Here the CDR3 DNA reads TGTGCCAGTAGTATCGCACAGATTTATAGCAATCAGCCCCAGCATTTT.